This T cell receptor (beta chain) was recovered during a study of technical replicates of blood from a handful of donors. J gave up 2 bases and V 7 bases, and 7 bases lay outside the gene matches. Germline-derived CDR1 and CDR2 are MDHEN and SYDVKM. The length of the CDR3 is 14 residues. Profiled with immunoSEQ multiplex PCR; TCRdb holds only in-frame clones, not every one. The sample yields 80,000 or so clones, roughly 98% seen once. This sequence originates from a human donor in good health. The sequenced material came from T cells isolated from PBMCs. The chain recombines TRBV28 with TRBJ2-7; 8 bases map to TRBD1. CDR3 sequence: CASKYQGAAYEQYF. In nucleotides, the CDR3 is TGTGCCAGCAAATACCAGGGGGCGGCCTACGAGCAGTACTTC.